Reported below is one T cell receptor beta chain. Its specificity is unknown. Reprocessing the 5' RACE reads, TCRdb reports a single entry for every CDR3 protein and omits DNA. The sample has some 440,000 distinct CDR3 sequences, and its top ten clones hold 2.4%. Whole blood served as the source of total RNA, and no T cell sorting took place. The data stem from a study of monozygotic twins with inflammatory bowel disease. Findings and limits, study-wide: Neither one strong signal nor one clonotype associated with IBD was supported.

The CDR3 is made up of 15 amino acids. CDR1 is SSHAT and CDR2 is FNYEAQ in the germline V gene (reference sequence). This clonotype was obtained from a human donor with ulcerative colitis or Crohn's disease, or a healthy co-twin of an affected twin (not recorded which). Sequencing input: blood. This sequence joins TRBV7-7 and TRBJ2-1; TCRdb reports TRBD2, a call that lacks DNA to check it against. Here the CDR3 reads CASSSTSGSLNEQFF. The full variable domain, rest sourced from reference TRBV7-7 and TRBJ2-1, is GAGVSQSPRYKVTKRGQDVTLRCDPISSHATLYWYQQALGQGPEFLTYFNYEAQPDKSGLPSDRFSAERPEGSISTLTIQRTEQRDSAMYRCASSSTSGSLNEQFFGPGTRLTVL.